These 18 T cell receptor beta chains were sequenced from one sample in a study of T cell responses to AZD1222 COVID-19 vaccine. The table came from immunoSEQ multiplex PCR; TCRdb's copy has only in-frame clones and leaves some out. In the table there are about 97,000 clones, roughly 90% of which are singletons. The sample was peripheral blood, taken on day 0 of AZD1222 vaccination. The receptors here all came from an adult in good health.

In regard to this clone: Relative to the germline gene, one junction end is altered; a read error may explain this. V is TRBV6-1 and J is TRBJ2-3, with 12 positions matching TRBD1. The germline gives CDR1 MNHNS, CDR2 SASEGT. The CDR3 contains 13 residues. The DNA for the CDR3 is TGTGCCAGCAGTGACACCGGGACAGGGGGCGCTAAATTT. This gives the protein CASSDTGTGGAKF.

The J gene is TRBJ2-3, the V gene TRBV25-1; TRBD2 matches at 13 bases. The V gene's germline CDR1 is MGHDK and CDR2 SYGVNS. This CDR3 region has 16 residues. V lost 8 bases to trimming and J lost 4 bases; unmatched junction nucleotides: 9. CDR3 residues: CASSSTSGGRADTQYF. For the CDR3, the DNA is TGTGCCAGCTCTTCGACTAGCGGGGGGCGGGCAGATACGCAGTATTTT.

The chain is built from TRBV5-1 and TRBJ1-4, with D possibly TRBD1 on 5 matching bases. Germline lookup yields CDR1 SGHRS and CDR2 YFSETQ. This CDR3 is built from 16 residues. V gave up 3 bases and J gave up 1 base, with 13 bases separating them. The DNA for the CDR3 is TGCGCCAGCAGCTCAGTTTCGGGGGGAACTAATGAAAAACTGTTTTTT. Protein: CASSSVSGGTNEKLFF.

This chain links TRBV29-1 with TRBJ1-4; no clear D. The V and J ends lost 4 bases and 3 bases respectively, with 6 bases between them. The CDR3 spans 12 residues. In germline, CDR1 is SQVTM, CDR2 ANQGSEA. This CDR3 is CSVGRSNEKLFF. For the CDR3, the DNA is TGCAGCGTTGGCCGGTCTAATGAAAAACTGTTTTTT.

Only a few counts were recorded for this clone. As DNA, the CDR3 is TGTGCCAGCAGTTTTTATTCCGGGGCCAACGTCCTGACTTTC. This translates into CASSFYSGANVLTF. The rearrangement uses TRBV7-8 and TRBJ2-6, with unresolved D. The V gene's germline CDR1 is SGHVS and CDR2 FQNEAQ. There are 14 residues in the CDR3. Trimming stripped 6 bases from V and 4 bases from J, with 10 bases between. The variable domain in full, with the rest retrieved from reference TRBV7-8 and TRBJ2-6, is GAGVSQSPRYKVAKRGQDVALRCDPISGHVSLFWYQQALGQGPEFLTYFQNEAQLDKSGLPSDRFFAERPEGSVSTLKIQRTQQEDSAVYLCASSFYSGANVLTFGAGSRLTVL.

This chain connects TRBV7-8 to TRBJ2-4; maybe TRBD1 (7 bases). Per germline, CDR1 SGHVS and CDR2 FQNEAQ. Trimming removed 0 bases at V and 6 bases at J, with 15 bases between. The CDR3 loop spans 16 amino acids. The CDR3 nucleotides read TGTGCCAGCAGCTTAGCCCCAGGGGGGTCCGGAAACATTCAGTACTTC. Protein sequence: CASSLAPGGSGNIQYF. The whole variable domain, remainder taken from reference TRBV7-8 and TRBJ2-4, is GAGVSQSPRYKVAKRGQDVALRCDPISGHVSLFWYQQALGQGPEFLTYFQNEAQLDKSGLPSDRFFAERPEGSVSTLKIQRTQQEDSAVYLCASSLAPGGSGNIQYFGAGTRLSVL.

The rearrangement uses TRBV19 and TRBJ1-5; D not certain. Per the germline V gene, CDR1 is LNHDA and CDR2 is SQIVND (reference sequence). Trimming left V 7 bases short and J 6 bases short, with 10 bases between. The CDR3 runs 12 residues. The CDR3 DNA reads TGTGCCAGTAAATCGCAGTCTCAGCCCCAGCATTTT. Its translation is CASKSQSQPQHF.

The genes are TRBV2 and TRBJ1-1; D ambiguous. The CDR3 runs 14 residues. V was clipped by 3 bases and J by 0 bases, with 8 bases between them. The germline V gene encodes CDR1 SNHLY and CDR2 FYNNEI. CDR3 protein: CASSDLVVNTEAFF. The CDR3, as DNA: TGTGCCAGCAGTGATTTGGTAGTGAACACTGAAGCTTTCTTT.

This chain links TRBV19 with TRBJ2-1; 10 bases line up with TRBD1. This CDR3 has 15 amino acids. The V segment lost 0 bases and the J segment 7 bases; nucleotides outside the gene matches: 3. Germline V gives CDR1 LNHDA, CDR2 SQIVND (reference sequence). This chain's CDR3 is CASSIEGTGENEQFF. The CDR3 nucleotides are TGTGCCAGTAGTATAGAAGGGACAGGGGAGAATGAGCAGTTCTTC.

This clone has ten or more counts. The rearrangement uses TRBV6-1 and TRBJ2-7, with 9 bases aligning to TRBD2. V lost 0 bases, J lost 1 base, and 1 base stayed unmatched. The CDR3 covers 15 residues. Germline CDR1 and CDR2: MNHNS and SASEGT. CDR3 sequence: CASSEASGGSYEQYF. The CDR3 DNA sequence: TGTGCCAGCAGTGAAGCTAGCGGGGGTTCCTACGAGCAGTACTTC.

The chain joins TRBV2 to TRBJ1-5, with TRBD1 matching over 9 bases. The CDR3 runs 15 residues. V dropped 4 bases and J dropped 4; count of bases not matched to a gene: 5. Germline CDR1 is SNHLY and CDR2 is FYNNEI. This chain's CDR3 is CASSAQTGGNQPQHF. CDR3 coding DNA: TGTGCCAGCAGTGCCCAGACAGGGGGAAATCAGCCCCAGCATTTT. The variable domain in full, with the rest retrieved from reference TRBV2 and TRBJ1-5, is EPEVTQTPSHQVTQMGQEVILRCVPISNHLYFYWYRQILGQKVEFLVSFYNNEISEKSEIFDDQFSVERPDGSNFTLKIRSTKLEDSAMYFCASSAQTGGNQPQHFGDGTRLSIL.

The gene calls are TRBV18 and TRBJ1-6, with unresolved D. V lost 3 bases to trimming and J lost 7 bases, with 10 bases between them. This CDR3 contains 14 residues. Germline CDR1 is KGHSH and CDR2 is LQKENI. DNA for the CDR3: TGTGCCAGCTCACCTTCTAGGAAGAATTCACCCCTCCACTTT. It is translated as CASSPSRKNSPLHF. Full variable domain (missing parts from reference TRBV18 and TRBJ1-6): NAGVMQNPRHLVRRRGQEARLRCSPMKGHSHVYWYRQLPEEGLKFMVYLQKENIIDESGMPKERFSAEFPKEGPSILRIQQVVRGDSAAYFCASSPSRKNSPLHFGNGTRLTVT.

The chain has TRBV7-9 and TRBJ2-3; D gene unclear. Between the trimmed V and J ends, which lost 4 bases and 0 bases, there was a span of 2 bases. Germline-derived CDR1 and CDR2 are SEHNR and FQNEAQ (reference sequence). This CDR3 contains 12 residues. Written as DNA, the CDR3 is TGTGCCAGCAGCTCTAGCACAGATACGCAGTATTTT. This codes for CASSSSTDTQYF.

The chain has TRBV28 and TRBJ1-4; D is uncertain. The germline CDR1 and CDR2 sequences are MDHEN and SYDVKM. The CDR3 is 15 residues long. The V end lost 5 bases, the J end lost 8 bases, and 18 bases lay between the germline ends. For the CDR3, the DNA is TGTGCCAGCAGTCCCCCTGTGACACTAGGGGAAAAACTGTTTTTT. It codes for CASSPPVTLGEKLFF.

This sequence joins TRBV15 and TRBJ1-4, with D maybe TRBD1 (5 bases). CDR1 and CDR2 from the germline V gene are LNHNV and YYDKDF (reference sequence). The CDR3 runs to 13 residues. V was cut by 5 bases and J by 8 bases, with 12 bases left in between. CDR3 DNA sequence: TGTGCCACCAGCCGGTACGGGGCCGAAAAACTGTTTTTT. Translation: CATSRYGAEKLFF.

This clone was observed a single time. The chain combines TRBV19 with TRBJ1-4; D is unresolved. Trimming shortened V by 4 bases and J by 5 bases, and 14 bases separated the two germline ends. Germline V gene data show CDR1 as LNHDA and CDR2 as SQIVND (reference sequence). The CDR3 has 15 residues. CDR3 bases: TGTGCCAGTAGTACCTACAGCTTAACGAATGAAAAACTGTTTTTT. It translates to CASSTYSLTNEKLFF. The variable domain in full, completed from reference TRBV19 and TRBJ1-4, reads DGGITQSPKYLFRKEGQNVTLSCEQNLNHDAMYWYRQDPGQGLRLIYYSQIVNDFQKGDIAEGYSVSREKKESFPLTVTSAQKNPTAFYLCASSTYSLTNEKLFFGSGTQLSVL.

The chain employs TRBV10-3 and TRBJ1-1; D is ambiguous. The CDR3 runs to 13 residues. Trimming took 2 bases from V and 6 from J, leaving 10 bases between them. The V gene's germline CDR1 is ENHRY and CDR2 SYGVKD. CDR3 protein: CAISEMEAAEAFF. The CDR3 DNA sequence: TGTGCCATCAGTGAGATGGAAGCGGCTGAAGCTTTCTTT.

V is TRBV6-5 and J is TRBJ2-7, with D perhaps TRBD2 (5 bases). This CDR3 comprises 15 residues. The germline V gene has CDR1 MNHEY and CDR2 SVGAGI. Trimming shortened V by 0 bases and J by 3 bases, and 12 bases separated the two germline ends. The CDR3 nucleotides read TGTGCCAGCAGTTACTCGACGGGGAAAATCTACGAGCAGTACTTC. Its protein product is CASSYSTGKIYEQYF.